These 24 T cell receptor beta chains came from one sample sequenced in a study of low-dose radiotherapy and immunotherapy resistance in tumors (dated by TCRdb to 2022 to 2024). Sequencing was performed on an Illumina MiniSeq. First-strand cDNA was synthesized using Superscript III and a set of TRAV- and TRBV-specific primers, so that both TCRalpha and TCRbeta chains were covered. TCRs were amplified with Phusion for about 21 PCR cycles, with a constant-region primer paired with the adapter attached to the V primers. TCRdb reprocessing: public reads trimmed at Q25 with fastp, clones called with MiXCR, in-frame beta chains kept. Every distinct CDR3 protein forms one entry, paired with its most common genes and DNA. The sample includes more than 85,000 distinct CDR3 sequences, with more than 7.5% observed a single time. The leading ten clones occupy approximately 0.98% of the sample. The sample's time point label, in plain terms: before trial treatment.

The sample here was PBMCs, taken before treatment. Every receptor here comes from a male donor with prostate cancer.

This clonotype was recorded at least ten times. The chain uses TRBV12-3 or TRBV12-4 and TRBJ2-7; no clear D. The CDR3 has 13 residues. V lost 4 bases and J 5 bases, leaving 12 bases between the germline ends. Here the CDR3 DNA reads TGTGCCAGCAGTTCCCGACTGGGCAACGAGCAGTACTTC. Its protein is CASSSRLGNEQYF.

This clonotype was observed many times. This rearrangement joins TRBV21-1 to TRBJ1-6; TRBD1 was called by the table and not checked on the DNA. TRBV21-1 is a listed pseudogene. The CDR3 totals 16 residues. Here the CDR3 reads CASSKRRTGVDSPLHF. In DNA form, the CDR3 reads TGTGCCAGCAGCAAAAGGCGGACAGGGGTGGATTCACCCCTCCACTTT.

In this sample, this clonotype turned up many times. The chain recombines TRBV20-1 with TRBJ2-7, with 7 bases identical to TRBD2. The CDR3 consists of 10 residues. In germline, CDR1 is DFQATT, CDR2 SNEGSKA (reference sequence). DNA for the CDR3: TGCATTGCGGGAGAAAACGAGCAGTACTTC. Encoded protein: CIAGENEQYF.

This clonotype occurred many times. This rearrangement joins TRBV29-1 to TRBJ1-4; TRBD1 might be the D (6 bases). With 7 bases removed from V and 5 bases from J, the gap between germline ends came to 14 bases. The CDR3 runs to 13 residues. The V gene's germline CDR1 is SQVTM and CDR2 ANQGSEA. CDR3 amino acids: CSARDTPNEKLFF. The CDR3 nucleotides are TGCAGCGCCCGGGACACACCGAATGAAAAACTGTTTTTT.

On this clonotype itself: Given a far larger clone just one base away, this is likely a sequencing read error. The V gene is TRBV5-3, the J gene TRBJ2-1; 7 bases are shared with TRBD1. TRBV5-3 falls under the ORF class, with uncertain function. This CDR3 is built from 13 residues. With V trimmed by 8 bases and J by 10 bases, 12 bases remained unmatched. CDR3 protein: CASTDRSTYEQFF. The CDR3 nucleotides are TGTGCCAGCACGGACAGGTCTACCTACGAGCAGTTCTTC.

This clonotype occurred many times. This chain links TRBV20-1 with TRBJ2-2; 7 bases map to TRBD2. V was pared by 6 bases and J by 2 bases, with 6 bases of the junction left unmatched. The CDR3 loop spans 14 amino acids. Germline V CDR1 and CDR2: DFQATT, SNEGSKA (reference sequence). This CDR3 is CSAASGPNTGELFF. CDR3 coding DNA: TGCAGTGCGGCTAGCGGACCTAACACCGGGGAGCTGTTTTTT.

V gene TRBV18 combines with J gene TRBJ2-3; a possible D gene is TRBD2 (7 bases). Trimming cost V 3 bases and J 4 bases, with 14 bases left between them. Germline CDR1 and CDR2: KGHSH and LQKENI. There are 15 residues in the CDR3. CDR3 region: CASSPGSGGPDTQYF. Written as DNA, the CDR3 is TGTGCCAGCTCACCTGGCTCGGGGGGCCCAGATACGCAGTATTTT.

Concerning this clonotype itself: Since a far larger clone is one base different, this is likely a read error. The rearrangement links TRBV5-3 to TRBJ2-1, with 14 nucleotides matching TRBD2. TRBV5-3 is designated an ORF whose function remains uncertain. This CDR3 contains 16 residues. The CDR3 protein is CVSATGTSGSTDEQFF. As DNA, the CDR3 is TGTGTCAGCGCCACCGGGACTAGCGGGAGTACCGATGAGCAGTTCTTC.

This clonotype was seen ten or more times. The CDR3 sequence: CASSLSPNTEAFF. The CDR3 DNA sequence: TGCGCCAGCAGCTTATCCCCCAACACTGAAGCTTTCTTT. The chain recombines TRBV5-1 with TRBJ1-1; D ambiguous. Between the trimmed V and J ends, which lost 2 bases and 2 bases, there was a span of 7 bases. Germline lookup yields CDR1 SGHRS and CDR2 YFSETQ. The CDR3 has 13 amino acids.

This clonotype was recorded at least ten times. The chain employs TRBV2 and TRBJ1-2, with D uncertain. This CDR3 has 12 amino acids. Germline loops: CDR1 SNHLY, CDR2 FYNNEI. V was pared by 1 base and J by 8 bases, with 8 bases between. CDR3 sequence: CASSEGRYGYTF. CDR3 nucleotides: TGTGCCAGCAGTGAAGGGCGGTACGGCTACACCTTC. Using reference TRBV2 and TRBJ1-2 for the parts outside the CDR3, the full variable domain is EPEVTQTPSHQVTQMGQEVILRCVPISNHLYFYWYRQILGQKVEFLVSFYNNEISEKSEIFDDQFSVERPDGSNFTLKIRSTKLEDSAMYFCASSEGRYGYTFGSGTRLTVV.

This clonotype turned up a few times. The chain carries TRBV20-1 and TRBJ1-2, with D uncertain. The germline V gene encodes CDR1 DFQATT and CDR2 SNEGSKA (reference sequence). V was trimmed by 3 bases and J by 1 base, leaving 15 bases between them. CDR3 size: 15 residues. The DNA of the CDR3 is TGCAGTGCTAGGTCGGGTTTTGGGAATAACTATGGCTACACCTTC. It specifies CSARSGFGNNYGYTF.

In its sample, this clonotype was seen many times. One end of the junction is discordant with germline, which a read error may explain. The rearrangement uses TRBV7-2 and TRBJ1-2; 10 bases fit TRBD1. Germline CDR1 is SGHTA and CDR2 is FQGNSA. The CDR3 sequence is 15 residues long. The CDR3 nucleotides are TGTGCCAGCAGCCCGTACAGGACAGGGGGTCCCCAGTTTCTCTTC. It specifies CASSPYRTGGPQFLF. The full variable domain, completed using reference TRBV7-2 and TRBJ1-2, is GAGVSQSPSNKVTEKGKDVELRCDPISGHTALYWYRQSLGQGLEFLIYFQGNSAPDKSGLPSDRFSAERTGGSVSTLTIQRTQQEDSAVYLCASSPYRTGGPQFLFGSGTRLTVV.

This clonotype was seen ten or more times. The chain joins TRBV30 to TRBJ1-5, with no clear D. The CDR3 is 15 amino acids. The V end was cut by 2 bases, the J end by 4 bases, with 15 bases between. Germline loops: CDR1 GTSNPN, CDR2 SVGIG (reference sequence). CDR3 in amino acids: CAWSPPPGGNQPQHF. The CDR3 nucleotides read TGTGCCTGGAGTCCCCCCCCCGGCGGGAATCAGCCCCAGCATTTT. The variable domain in full, with the rest retrieved from reference TRBV30 and TRBJ1-5, is SQTIHQWPATLVQPVGSPLSLECTVEGTSNPNLYWYRQAAGRGLQLLFYSVGIGQISSEVPQNLSASRPQDRQFILSSKKLLLSDSGFYLCAWSPPPGGNQPQHFGDGTRLSIL.

Many counts were recorded for this clonotype. The CDR3 region has the DNA TGTGCCAGCACCACCCAGGGGGGAAATGGCTACACCTTC. It translates to CASTTQGGNGYTF. The J gene is TRBJ1-2, the V gene TRBV3-1; 7 positions match TRBD1. The ends lost 7 bases at V and 6 bases at J; junction bases unmatched: 8. Germline CDR1 is LGHDT and CDR2 is YNNKEL (reference sequence). This CDR3 spans 13 amino acids.

This clonotype was observed at least ten times. The V call is TRBV6-1, the J call TRBJ1-1; no clear D. The CDR3 contains 13 residues. Trimming took off 6 bases at V and 3 bases at J, with 11 bases between the two ends. Per the germline V gene, CDR1 is MNHNS and CDR2 is SASEGT. In DNA form, the CDR3 reads TGTGCCAGCAGATGGGGTTCGGACACTGAAGCTTTCTTT. It codes for CASRWGSDTEAFF.

This clonotype was counted many times. The rearrangement uses TRBV7-6 and TRBJ2-7, with 9 bases fitting TRBD1. The CDR3 totals 14 residues. J gave up 3 bases and V 5 bases, and 5 bases lay outside the gene matches. Germline CDR1 SGHVS, CDR2 FNYEAQ. CDR3 region: CASSPGTGNYEQYF. CDR3 sequence (DNA): TGTGCCAGCAGCCCTGGGACAGGGAACTACGAGCAGTACTTC. Filled out from reference TRBV7-6 and TRBJ2-7, the complete variable domain reads GAGVSQSPRYKVTKRGQDVALRCDPISGHVSLYWYRQALGQGPEFLTYFNYEAQQDKSGLPNDRFSAERPEGSISTLTIQRTEQRDSAMYRCASSPGTGNYEQYFGPGTRLTVT.

This clonotype was picked up many times. The chain links TRBV12-3 or TRBV12-4 to TRBJ1-2; TRBD1 aligns across 7 bases. The V segment lost 4 bases and the J segment 4 bases; nucleotides outside the gene matches: 3. There are 13 residues in the CDR3. The CDR3 protein is CASSWDSGYGYTF. In DNA form, the CDR3 reads TGTGCCAGCAGTTGGGACAGTGGCTATGGCTACACCTTC.

Ten or more counts support this clonotype. V gene TRBV5-6 combines with J gene TRBJ2-7, with TRBD2 matching over 11 bases. The V segment lost 6 bases and the J segment 2 bases; nucleotides outside the gene matches: 4. In germline, CDR1 is SGHDT, CDR2 YYEEEE. CDR3 length: 14 residues. The CDR3 region has the DNA TGTGCCAGCACTAAACTAGCGGGAGCCTACGAGCAGTACTTC. Translating it yields CASTKLAGAYEQYF.

This clonotype showed up many times. The chain employs TRBV4-1 and TRBJ2-2; D gene ambiguous. CDR1 and CDR2 (germline): MGHRA, YSYEKL. The CDR3 runs to 16 residues. V gave up 0 bases and J gave up 4 bases, with 12 bases separating them. The CDR3 is CASSQDTVVVTGELFF. The CDR3 DNA is TGCGCCAGCAGCCAAGATACCGTCGTCGTCACCGGGGAGCTGTTTTTT.

Many counts were recorded for this clonotype. The gene calls are TRBV12-3 or TRBV12-4 and TRBJ2-2, with 14 bases that match TRBD2. V lost 5 bases, J lost 7 bases, and 6 bases stayed unmatched. The CDR3 sequence is 16 residues long. The CDR3 region has the DNA TGTGCCAGCAGTGCCGGGACTAGCGGGAGTCGCGGGGAGCTGTTTTTT. Encoded protein: CASSAGTSGSRGELFF.

This clonotype was seen ten or more times. The chain employs TRBV20-1 and TRBJ2-3; the D gene is possibly TRBD2 (7 bases). Trimming pared 0 bases from V and 2 bases from J, leaving 27 bases between. The V gene's germline CDR1 is DFQATT and CDR2 SNEGSKA (reference sequence). CDR3 size: 20 residues. The CDR3 spells CSARDLAGARGRNYTDTQYF. Written as DNA, the CDR3 is TGCAGTGCTAGAGATTTGGCGGGGGCTCGGGGGAGGAACTACACAGATACGCAGTATTTT.

The CDR3 DNA reads as TGCAGTGCGAAATACAACAGGGCTAAGACTGGCGGGAGGAATTATGAGCAGTACTTC. Translating it yields CSAKYNRAKTGGRNYEQYF. This chain connects TRBV20-1 to TRBJ2-7; 8 nucleotides agree with TRBD2. Germline V gene data show CDR1 as DFQATT and CDR2 as SNEGSKA (reference sequence). With V trimmed by 6 bases and J by 7 bases, 29 bases remained unmatched. CDR3 size: 19 residues.

In this sample, this clonotype turned up a few times. This may stem from a read error, because a much larger clone lies one nucleotide away. V is TRBV20-1 and J is TRBJ2-1; weak D call: TRBD1 (6 bases). Germline values: CDR1 DFQATT, CDR2 SNEGSKA (reference sequence). With 6 bases removed from V and 0 bases from J, the gap between germline ends came to 15 bases. The CDR3 runs 15 residues. The CDR3 DNA sequence: TGCAGTGCGTCCAGGGGAGCGTGCTCCTACAATGAGCAGTTCTTC. Translation: CSASRGACSYNEQFF.

As for this clonotype: With a far larger clone one base away, a read error is the likely cause. This chain uses TRBV24-1 with TRBJ2-3; TRBD2 is a possible D gene (7 bases). The last part of the DNA fits TRBJ2-1 better; the J call may be wrong. The CDR3 loop spans 16 amino acids. CDR1 and CDR2 from the germline V gene are KGHDR and SFDVKD. The CDR3, as DNA: TGTGCCACCAGTGATACCCGCGGGGGCAGCGTCTACGAGCAGTTCTTC. Its translation is CATSDTRGGSVYEQFF.